This T cell receptor (beta chain) was obtained from a study of blood T cell dynamics during melanoma immunotherapy. Each bulk PBMC sample had 300 to 350 ng DNA loaded. Sequencing was performed with immunoSEQ multiplex PCR; in TCRdb, only in-frame clones are kept and a portion is missing. The data show almost 25,000 clones, with 87% seen just once and more than 3.5% held by the top ten. The time point here: pre-treatment baseline. One draw preceded checkpoint blockade; another followed its first cycle at week 3. Patients with prior systemic cancer treatment, concomitant immunosuppressants, or other active malignancies were excluded. Germline CDR1 and CDR2: SGHRS and YFSETQ. Trimming stripped 0 bases from V and 9 bases from J, with 11 bases between. CDR3 length: 13 amino acids.

The genes are TRBV5-1 and TRBJ2-3; D gene ambiguous. The sequence was collected from a human donor with melanoma. This sample comprised blood, obtained from a patient treated with checkpoint blockade. The CDR3 reads CASSLAGERTQYF. The DNA for the CDR3 is TGCGCCAGCAGCTTGGCTGGCGAGAGGACGCAGTATTTT.